The 10 T cell receptor beta chains presented below share a single source sample, sequenced in a study of a mutant IDH1 vaccine in newly diagnosed glioma. Which antigens these TCRs recognize remains unknown. Time point of the sample: week 11, during vaccination. With topical imiquimod, each dose of the vaccine consisted of 300 ug of mutant IDH1 20-mer peptide. Sequencing was performed with immunoSEQ multiplex PCR; in TCRdb, only in-frame clones are kept and a portion is missing. The table has fewer than 70,000 clones, 70% to 85% seen once. Sequenced here: PBMCs, sampled from a glioma patient whose treatment included an IDH1 peptide vaccine. The receptors were sampled from a man aged 30 to 39 with glioma.

The chain recombines TRBV7-8 with TRBJ2-1; D perhaps matches TRBD2 (6 bases). The CDR3 length is 12 residues. Between the trimmed V and J ends, which lost 5 bases and 15 bases, there was a span of 17 bases. The germline CDR1 and CDR2 sequences are SGHVS and FQNEAQ. The CDR3 here is CASSDLGRGGFF. CDR3 nucleotides: TGTGCCAGCAGCGACCTGGGACGGGGAGGGTTCTTC.

The chain has TRBV5-1 and TRBJ1-2; D call uncertain. With 1 base removed from V and 2 bases from J, the gap between germline ends came to 9 bases. The CDR3 has 14 amino acids. Germline V gives CDR1 SGHRS, CDR2 YFSETQ. For the CDR3, the DNA is TGCGCCAGCAGCTTGTCGCAGCAGAACTATGGCTACACCTTC. Protein: CASSLSQQNYGYTF.

V usage is TRBV9 and J usage is TRBJ2-1; 14 bases are shared with TRBD2. Unmatched junction bases numbered 4, after V lost 3 bases and J lost 8 bases. CDR3 length equals 15 residues. Germline V gene lookup returns CDR1 SGDLS and CDR2 YYNGEE. For the CDR3, the DNA is TGTGCCAGCAGCGGGGGACTAGCGGGAGAGTATGAGCAGTTCTTC. Its protein product is CASSGGLAGEYEQFF.

The V and J genes are TRBV19 and TRBJ1-1; D unclear. V gave up 0 bases and J gave up 11 bases, with 13 bases separating them. The CDR3 covers 13 residues. Looked up from germline, CDR1 is LNHDA and CDR2 is SQIVND (reference sequence). The CDR3 here is CASSIDRQVGAFF. The CDR3 DNA follows: TGTGCCAGTAGTATAGATCGGCAGGTCGGGGCTTTCTTT.

The V gene is TRBV11-2, the J gene TRBJ2-5; D gene ambiguous. The CDR3 sequence is 12 residues long. Trimming removed 0 bases at V and 10 bases at J, with 9 bases between. Germline-derived CDR1 and CDR2 are SGHAT and FQNNGV. CDR3 region: CASSLDPRFQYF. The CDR3 DNA sequence: TGTGCCAGCAGCTTAGATCCCCGCTTCCAGTACTTC.

The rearrangement links TRBV4-3 to TRBJ1-1; D ambiguous. V was shortened by 2 bases and J by 3 bases, with 16 bases between the two germline ends. The CDR3 has 16 residues. CDR1 is LGHNA, CDR2 YSLEER, per germline. CDR3: CASSQNVGRWDTEAFF. CDR3 in DNA: TGCGCCAGCAGCCAAAACGTCGGACGGTGGGACACTGAAGCTTTCTTT.

The gene calls are TRBV6-1 and TRBJ2-2; D is possibly TRBD2 (6 bases). The CDR3 totals 15 residues. V was pared by 7 bases and J by 3 bases, with 15 bases between. The germline V gene encodes CDR1 MNHNS and CDR2 SASEGT. The CDR3 nucleotides are TGTGCCAGCAATCCGGTTGGAGGGGACACCGGGGAGCTGTTTTTT. Residues: CASNPVGGDTGELFF.

The J gene is TRBJ2-7, the V gene TRBV7-9; a possible D gene is TRBD2 (6 bases). The CDR3 is 13 amino acids. Germline assignment: CDR1 SEHNR and CDR2 FQNEAQ (reference sequence). V lost 0 bases, J lost 3 bases, and 6 bases lay in between. The CDR3 here is CASSLAGGYEQYF. The CDR3 DNA sequence: TGTGCCAGCAGCTTAGCGGGAGGCTACGAGCAGTACTTC. Filled out from reference TRBV7-9 and TRBJ2-7, the complete variable domain reads DTGVSQNPRHKITKRGQNVTFRCDPISEHNRLYWYRQTLGQGPEFLTYFQNEAQLEKSRLLSDRFSAERPKGSFSTLEIQRTEQGDSAMYLCASSLAGGYEQYFGPGTRLTVT.

V and J are TRBV6-5 and TRBJ1-1; D not resolved. V was cut by 7 bases and J by 2 bases, with 14 bases left in between. The germline V gene has CDR1 MNHEY and CDR2 SVGAGI. The CDR3 covers 14 residues. The CDR3 bases are TGTGCCAGCATTCCGACATCAGGAAACACTGAAGCTTTCTTT. Translated, it gives CASIPTSGNTEAFF.

The genes are TRBV4-1 and TRBJ1-6; 7 bases are shared with TRBD1. From germline, CDR1 is MGHRA and CDR2 YSYEKL. The CDR3 has 21 residues. V was clipped by 3 bases and J by 0 bases; unmatched bases: 17. The DNA of the CDR3 is TGCGCCAGCAGCCAGATGCCCCGGGACAGACTTTTAAGCTCCTATAATTCACCCCTCCACTTT. This codes for CASSQMPRDRLLSSYNSPLHF.